Following are 16 T cell receptor beta chains from one sample sequenced in a study of T-cell memory formation after mild COVID-19. TCRdb used MiXCR to reprocess the 5' RACE reads, holding one entry per CDR3 protein. In the table there are 550,000 to 700,000 distinct CDR3 sequences, around 17% of which are singletons. Sequencing used PBMCs or a T cell subset sorted from them (not recorded which). The receptors were sampled from an adult woman who had mild COVID-19 (a few samples of this study predate the infection). Cell type and time point are not known.

This clonotype occurred many times. V and J are TRBV5-1 and TRBJ2-7; 7 nucleotides align to TRBD1. CDR3 length: 13 residues. Trimming cost V 4 bases and J 3 bases; bases outside gene matches: 4. Per the germline V gene, CDR1 is SGHRS and CDR2 is YFSETQ. The CDR3: CASSKWTGYEQYF. In nucleotides, the CDR3 is TGCGCCAGCAGCAAATGGACAGGCTACGAGCAGTACTTC.

The V and J genes are TRBV4-2 and TRBJ1-1; D call uncertain. Per the germline V gene, CDR1 is LGHNA and CDR2 is YNFKEQ. The CDR3 spans 11 residues. With 1 base removed from V and 11 bases from J, the gap between germline ends came to 8 bases. The chain's CDR3 is CASSQVGPAFF. The CDR3 region has the DNA TGTGCCAGCAGCCAAGTCGGCCCGGCTTTCTTT.

The CDR3 loop is CASSPPSKSGQMNTEAFF. The DNA of the CDR3 is TGTGCCAGCAGCCCCCCAAGCAAGAGCGGACAGATGAACACTGAAGCTTTCTTT. The chain combines TRBV7-2 with TRBJ1-1; the D gene is possibly TRBD1 (6 bases). The CDR3 spans 18 residues. CDR1 and CDR2 from the germline V gene are SGHTA and FQGNSA. The V end was cut by 5 bases, the J end by 0 bases, with 22 bases between.

The chain uses TRBV7-8 and TRBJ2-2, with TRBD2 identical over 7 bases. V dropped 0 bases and J dropped 10; count of bases not matched to a gene: 5. The V gene's germline CDR1 is SGHVS and CDR2 FQNEAQ. CDR3 length: 14 residues. The CDR3 DNA reads as TGTGCCAGCAGCTTAGCGTCGGCGGGAGTGGAGCTGTTTTTT. Translated: CASSLASAGVELFF.

This clonotype was counted between two and nine times. The genes are TRBV15 and TRBJ2-2; D tentatively reads TRBD1 or TRBD2 (7 bases each). V lost 1 base and J 7 bases, leaving 16 bases between the germline ends. This CDR3 region has 16 residues. CDR1 and CDR2 from the germline V gene are LNHNV and YYDKDF (reference sequence). CDR3 sequence (DNA): TGTGCCACCAGCAGAGTTGACAGGGACTACGGCGGGGAGCTGTTTTTT. Its protein product is CATSRVDRDYGGELFF.

The table lists this clonotype with many counts. The chain recombines TRBV10-3 with TRBJ2-7, with 11 bases fitting TRBD2. With V trimmed by 5 bases and J by 1 base, 7 bases remained unmatched. The CDR3 spans 16 residues. Germline V gene sequence: CDR1 ENHRY, CDR2 SYGVKD. The CDR3 reads CAISQLAGVTSYEQYF. As DNA, the CDR3 is TGTGCCATCAGTCAACTAGCGGGAGTTACTTCCTACGAGCAGTACTTC.

V and J are TRBV11-2 and TRBJ1-6; no definite D call. Germline CDR1 and CDR2: SGHAT and FQNNGV. V was shortened by 3 bases and J by 6 bases, with 15 bases between the two germline ends. This CDR3 contains 16 residues. The CDR3 DNA follows: TGTGCCAGCAGCTTCACTTCGGGGAGGGCTAATTCACCCCTCCACTTT. This encodes CASSFTSGRANSPLHF.

This clonotype was counted between two and nine times. This rearrangement joins TRBV12-3 or TRBV12-4 to TRBJ2-7, with TRBD2 identical over 9 bases. The V gene end was trimmed by 5 bases and the J gene end by 7 bases; junction bases not matched to a gene: 6. The CDR3 has 13 residues. CDR3 bases: TGTGCCAGCAGTCAGGGACTAGCTAGGGAGCAGTACTTC. It encodes CASSQGLAREQYF.

This clonotype was observed a few times. V usage is TRBV21-1 and J usage is TRBJ2-3; the table's D call of TRBD2 was not tested on the DNA. TRBV21-1 is flagged as a pseudogene. The CDR3 extends over 17 amino acids. The CDR3 nucleotides read TGTGCCAGCAGCAGGTGGACCGGACTAGCGGGGACAGATACGCAGTATTTT. Its translation: CASSRWTGLAGTDTQYF.

This clonotype was recorded many times. This chain uses TRBV7-6 with TRBJ1-5, with D possibly matching TRBD1 (5 bases). The CDR3 covers 14 residues. Germline loops: CDR1 SGHVS, CDR2 FNYEAQ. V was shortened by 1 base and J by 11 bases, with 15 bases between the two germline ends. CDR3 sequence: CASSLEEGSSAQHF. CDR3 nucleotide sequence: TGTGCCAGCAGCTTAGAAGAGGGGAGTTCAGCCCAGCATTTT.

V gene TRBV2 combines with J gene TRBJ2-2; TRBD2 matches 8 bases. This CDR3 region has 15 residues. V lost 6 bases, J lost 5 bases, and 8 bases stayed unmatched. CDR1 and CDR2 (germline): SNHLY, FYNNEI. The CDR3: CASRNRIAGTGELFF. DNA for the CDR3: TGTGCCAGCAGAAACAGGATAGCGGGAACCGGGGAGCTGTTTTTT.

The CDR3: CASSLAAGLWTEAFF. CDR3 sequence (DNA): TGTGCCAGCAGCTTAGCGGCAGGCCTATGGACTGAAGCTTTCTTT. The rearrangement uses TRBV7-3 and TRBJ1-1; D gene uncertain. This CDR3 has 15 amino acids. Trimming stripped 2 bases from V and 5 bases from J, with 15 bases between. CDR1 is SGHTA and CDR2 is FQGTGA in the germline V gene.

This chain joins TRBV18 and TRBJ2-5, with a weak D call TRBD2 (6 bases). The CDR3 runs to 15 residues. V was shortened by 3 bases and J by 3 bases, with 14 bases between the two germline ends. Per the germline V gene, CDR1 is KGHSH and CDR2 is LQKENI. The CDR3 sequence: CASSPRLGTEETQYF. As DNA, the CDR3 is TGTGCCAGCTCACCGCGTCTTGGGACTGAAGAGACCCAGTACTTC.

This clonotype came up once. The V and J genes are TRBV4-2 and TRBJ1-2; no reliable D call. CDR3 length equals 14 residues. V lost 1 base to trimming and J lost 4 bases, with 10 bases between them. Germline-derived CDR1 and CDR2 are LGHNA and YNFKEQ. The CDR3 sequence is CASSQVGQVYGYTF. CDR3 nucleotides: TGTGCCAGCAGCCAAGTTGGGCAGGTCTATGGCTACACCTTC.

V and J are TRBV15 and TRBJ2-7, with 12 bases fitting TRBD2. V was pared by 2 bases and J by 2 bases, with 1 base of the junction left unmatched. The CDR3 spans 15 residues. The germline V gene encodes CDR1 LNHNV and CDR2 YYDKDF (reference sequence). Written as DNA, the CDR3 is TGTGCCACCAGCAGAACTAGCGGGAGGCCCTACGAGCAGTACTTC. Protein product: CATSRTSGRPYEQYF. The full variable domain, in which reference TRBV15 and TRBJ2-7 provide the parts outside the CDR3, is DAMVIQNPRYQVTQFGKPVTLSCSQTLNHNVMYWYQQKSSQAPKLLFHYYDKDFNNEADTPDNFQSRRPNTSFCFLDIRSPGLGDTAMYLCATSRTSGRPYEQYFGPGTRLTVT.

The CDR3 bases are TGTGCTAGTGGACCAGACCGTCCTAACTATGGCTACACCTTC. As protein: CASGPDRPNYGYTF. The rearrangement uses TRBV12-5 and TRBJ1-2; no clear D gene. Germline CDR1 is LGHNT and CDR2 is FRNRAP. Between the trimmed V and J ends, which lost 6 bases and 0 bases, there was a span of 11 bases. The CDR3 has 14 residues.